This T cell receptor beta chain was documented in a study of cytomegalovirus exposure and HLA in healthy donors. Germline CDR1 and CDR2: MDHEN and SYDVKM. There are 11 residues in the CDR3. The germline V and J ends were trimmed by 6 bases and 4 bases, with 6 bases remaining between them. Amplification used 60 Vbeta primers and 13 Jbeta primers. Measured with immunoSEQ multiplex PCR; TCRdb has only the in-frame clones, and not every one. The table has approximately 200,000 clones, about four fifths seen once. Among the donors, all were healthy bone marrow donors. Whole-study findings and limits: For most TCR beta V segments, an earlier analysis put the productive rate at about 90% or about 30% of the time. Among the sequence variants, a highly shared cluster was likely an artifact of sequencing. In a later analysis, DRB1 alleles had the most associated TCRs; HLA-C alleles the fewest.

Regarding this clone: Its cognate antigen is unknown.

Sequenced: PBMCs. The sequence was collected from a woman in her 30s in good health and CMV-seropositive. The chain couples TRBV28 to TRBJ1-1, with D uncertain. The CDR3 DNA reads as TGTGCCAGCAGCTCCCCCACTGAAGCTTTCTTT. Amino acid sequence: CASSSPTEAFF. The full variable domain, rest sourced from reference TRBV28 and TRBJ1-1, is DVKVTQSSRYLVKRTGEKVFLECVQDMDHENMFWYRQDPGLGLRLIYFSYDVKMKEKGDIPEGYSVSREKKERFSLILESASTNQTSMYLCASSSPTEAFFGQGTRLTVV.